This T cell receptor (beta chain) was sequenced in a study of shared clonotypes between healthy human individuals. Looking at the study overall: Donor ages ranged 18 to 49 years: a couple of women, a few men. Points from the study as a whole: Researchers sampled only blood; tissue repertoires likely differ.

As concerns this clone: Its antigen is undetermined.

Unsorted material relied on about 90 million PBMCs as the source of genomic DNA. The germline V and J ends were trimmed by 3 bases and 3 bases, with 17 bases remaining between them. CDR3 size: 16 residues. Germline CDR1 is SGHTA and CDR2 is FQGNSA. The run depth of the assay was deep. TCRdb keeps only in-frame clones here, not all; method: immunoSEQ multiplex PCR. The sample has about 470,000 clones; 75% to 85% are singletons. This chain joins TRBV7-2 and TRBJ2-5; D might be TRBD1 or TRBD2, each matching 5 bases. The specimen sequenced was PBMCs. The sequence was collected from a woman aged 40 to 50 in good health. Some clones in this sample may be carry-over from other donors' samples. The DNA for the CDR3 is TGTGCCAGCAGCTTTTTCTTAGGGGACGGGGAAGAGACCCAGTACTTC. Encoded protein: CASSFFLGDGEETQYF.